In this sample, the clone carrying this TCR beta chain turned up once. These data come from a study of blood T cell repertoires in COVID-19. Across the whole study: PBMCs, B-cell-depleted T cells, or T cells provided the cDNA or gDNA that made up the material.

The table came from immunoSEQ multiplex PCR; TCRdb's copy has only in-frame clones and leaves some out. The table shows about 260,000 clones, with around nine tenths occurring only once. The CDR3 is made up of 12 amino acids. The chain couples TRBV12-3 or TRBV12-4 to TRBJ1-4; maybe TRBD1 (5 bases). The specimen was peripheral blood. The sequence came from a woman aged 60 to 75 with COVID-19, enrolled during active disease. DNA for the CDR3: TGTGCTCGTAGCAGGGAAGGTGAAAAACTGTTTTTT. Translation: CARSREGEKLFF.